This T cell receptor (beta chain) was captured by sequencing in a study of regulatory T cells in long-lasting Graves disease. The CDR3 length is 20 residues. CDR1 SGHAT and CDR2 FQNNGV come from the germline V gene. After removal of 1 base from V and 3 bases from J, the junction contained 14 bases not matched to a gene. Described time point: newly diagnosed GD, antithyroid drugs for less than 3 months. Preparation of the TCR library used RNA extracted from PBMCs. Assembly of TCR beta libraries relied on iRepertoire HTBI primers together with Arm-PCR of CDR3 regions. TCRdb re-analysed the multiplex PCR reads in MiXCR, keeping a single row per CDR3 protein. The sample has 400,000 to 500,000 distinct CDR3 sequences; around 15% are singletons. This sample also appeared in a second study, on T cells in Graves' hyperthyroidism and ophthalmopathy. That work adds: Within blood appeared most thyroid clonotypes that had expanded above 0.001. The model made its ophthalmopathy prediction, and onset followed a median 6.5 months later.

This TCR was sampled from a woman in her 30s with Graves disease. The sample was peripheral blood mononuclear cells (PBMCs), taken at new diagnosis, from a patient treated with antithyroid drugs. This chain joins TRBV11-2 and TRBJ2-1; TRBD2 agrees at 11 bases. This CDR3 reads CASSLVPTGTSGEYYNEQFF. In nucleotides, the CDR3 is TGTGCCAGCAGCTTAGTCCCTACCGGGACTAGCGGAGAATACTACAATGAGCAGTTCTTC.